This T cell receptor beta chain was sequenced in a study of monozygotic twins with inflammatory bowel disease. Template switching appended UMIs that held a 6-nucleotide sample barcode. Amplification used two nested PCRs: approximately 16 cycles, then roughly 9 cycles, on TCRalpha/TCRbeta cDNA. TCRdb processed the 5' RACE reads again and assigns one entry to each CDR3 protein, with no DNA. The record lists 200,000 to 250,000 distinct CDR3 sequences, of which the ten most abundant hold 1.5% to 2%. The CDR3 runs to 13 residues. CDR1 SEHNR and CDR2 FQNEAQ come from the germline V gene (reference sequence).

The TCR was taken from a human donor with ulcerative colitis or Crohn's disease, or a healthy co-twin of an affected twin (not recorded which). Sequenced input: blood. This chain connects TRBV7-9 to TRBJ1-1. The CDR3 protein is CASSLQAGTEAFF.